This paragraph reports one T cell receptor beta chain. The antigen is undetermined. This CDR3 is 14 amino acids long. Germline V gene sequence: CDR1 SGHAT, CDR2 FQNNGV. V dropped 7 bases and J dropped 9 bases, with 19 bases sitting between them. TCRdb's copy holds only in-frame clones and misses some; the assay was immunoSEQ multiplex PCR. The table lists about 2.2 million clones, 85% to 95% of them singletons. Naive CD8 isolation took CD45RO-negative cells positively selected for CCR7 and excluded terminally differentiated effector memory CD45RA+ cells. This specimen belongs to a study of shared clonotypes between healthy human individuals. Study results and limitations: What rarefaction showed was incomplete sorted-subset sequencing despite large depth. Generally, naive subsets (rather than memory subsets) showed larger estimated richness.

Source material: naive CD8+ T cells from PBMCs. The TCR comes from a man younger than 35 in good health. Some clones in this sample may be carry-over from other donors' samples. The J gene is TRBJ2-1, the V gene TRBV11-2, with D tentatively TRBD1 or TRBD2 (5 bases each). Here the CDR3 reads CASTPRGPPTEQFF. The DNA for the CDR3 is TGTGCCAGCACCCCACGGGGACCCCCGACTGAGCAGTTCTTC.